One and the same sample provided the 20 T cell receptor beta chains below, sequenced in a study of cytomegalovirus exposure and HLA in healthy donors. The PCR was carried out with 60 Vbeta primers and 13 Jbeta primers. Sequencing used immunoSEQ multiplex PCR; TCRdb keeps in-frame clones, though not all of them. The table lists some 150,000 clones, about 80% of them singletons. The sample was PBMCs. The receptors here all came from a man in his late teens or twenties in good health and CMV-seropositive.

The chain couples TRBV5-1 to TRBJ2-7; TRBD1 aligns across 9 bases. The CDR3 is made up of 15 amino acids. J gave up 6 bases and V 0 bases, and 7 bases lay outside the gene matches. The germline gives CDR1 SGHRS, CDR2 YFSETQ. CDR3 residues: CASSLGGQGFVEQYF. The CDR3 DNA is TGCGCCAGCAGCTTGGGGGGACAGGGCTTTGTCGAGCAGTACTTC.

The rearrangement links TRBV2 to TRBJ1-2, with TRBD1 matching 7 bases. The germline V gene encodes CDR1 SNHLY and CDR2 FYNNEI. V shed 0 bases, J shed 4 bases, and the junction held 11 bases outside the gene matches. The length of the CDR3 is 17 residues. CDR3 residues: CASSEALPQGVLYGYTF. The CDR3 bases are TGTGCCAGCAGTGAAGCGCTTCCCCAGGGGGTACTCTATGGCTACACCTTC. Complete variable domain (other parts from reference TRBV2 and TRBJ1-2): EPEVTQTPSHQVTQMGQEVILRCVPISNHLYFYWYRQILGQKVEFLVSFYNNEISEKSEIFDDQFSVERPDGSNFTLKIRSTKLEDSAMYFCASSEALPQGVLYGYTFGSGTRLTVV.

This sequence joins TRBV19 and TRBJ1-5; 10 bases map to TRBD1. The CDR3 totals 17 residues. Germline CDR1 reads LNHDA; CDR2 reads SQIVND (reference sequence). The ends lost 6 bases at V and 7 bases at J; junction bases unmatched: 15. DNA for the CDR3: TGTGCCAGTAGCCTGCCCTGGATAGGGACAGGGGACCAGCCCCAGCATTTT. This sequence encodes CASSLPWIGTGDQPQHF.

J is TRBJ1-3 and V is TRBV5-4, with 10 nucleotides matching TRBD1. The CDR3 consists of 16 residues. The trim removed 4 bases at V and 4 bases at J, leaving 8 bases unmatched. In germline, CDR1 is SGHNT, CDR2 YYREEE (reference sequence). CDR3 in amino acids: CASSPRTGGIGNTIYF. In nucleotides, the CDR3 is TGTGCCAGCAGCCCTAGGACAGGGGGGATAGGAAACACCATATATTTT.

The CDR3 nucleotides are TGTGCCAGCAGCAAAGGGACAGGGGGCTACAATGAGCAGTTCTTC. This gives the protein CASSKGTGGYNEQFF. This chain links TRBV7-9 with TRBJ2-1; TRBD1 aligns across 11 bases. The CDR3 loop spans 15 amino acids. V shed 5 bases and J 3 bases; nucleotides not matched to a gene: 3. The germline gives CDR1 SEHNR, CDR2 FQNEAQ (reference sequence).

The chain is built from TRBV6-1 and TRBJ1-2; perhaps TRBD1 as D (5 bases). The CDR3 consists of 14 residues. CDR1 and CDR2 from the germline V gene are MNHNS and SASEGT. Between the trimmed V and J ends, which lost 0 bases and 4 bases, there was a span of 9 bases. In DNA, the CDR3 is TGTGCCAGCAGTGAAGCGGCGGACACCTATGGCTACACCTTC. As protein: CASSEAADTYGYTF.

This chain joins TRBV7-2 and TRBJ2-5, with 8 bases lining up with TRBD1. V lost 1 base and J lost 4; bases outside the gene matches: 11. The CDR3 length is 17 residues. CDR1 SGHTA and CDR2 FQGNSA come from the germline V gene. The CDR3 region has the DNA TGTGCCAGCAGCTTAGGACAGGGGTATTGGGGTGGAGAGACCCAGTACTTC. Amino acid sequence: CASSLGQGYWGGETQYF. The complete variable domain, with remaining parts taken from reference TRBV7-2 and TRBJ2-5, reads GAGVSQSPSNKVTEKGKDVELRCDPISGHTALYWYRQSLGQGLEFLIYFQGNSAPDKSGLPSDRFSAERTGGSVSTLTIQRTQQEDSAVYLCASSLGQGYWGGETQYFGPGTRLLVL.

The CDR3: CASSYSWGHPTYEQYF. CDR3 bases: TGTGCCAGCAGCTACAGTTGGGGACACCCCACCTACGAGCAGTACTTC. V is TRBV14 and J is TRBJ2-7; possible D gene TRBD1, 6 bases. Germline CDR1 reads SGHDN; CDR2 reads FVKESK. This CDR3 is built from 16 residues. The V and J ends lost 5 bases and 2 bases respectively, with 19 bases between them.

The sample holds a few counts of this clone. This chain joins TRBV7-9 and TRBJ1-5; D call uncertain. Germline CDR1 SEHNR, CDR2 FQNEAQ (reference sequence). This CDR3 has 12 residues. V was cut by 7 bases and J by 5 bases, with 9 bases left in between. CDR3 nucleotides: TGTGCCAGCAAGTATAGAGATCAGCCCCAGCATTTT. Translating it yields CASKYRDQPQHF.

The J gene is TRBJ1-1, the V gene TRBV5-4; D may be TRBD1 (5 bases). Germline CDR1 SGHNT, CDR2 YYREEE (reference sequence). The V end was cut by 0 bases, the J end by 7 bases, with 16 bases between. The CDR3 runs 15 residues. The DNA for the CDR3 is TGTGCCAGCAGCTTGGATATCAATAGGGGCCGTGAAGCTTTCTTT. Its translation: CASSLDINRGREAFF.

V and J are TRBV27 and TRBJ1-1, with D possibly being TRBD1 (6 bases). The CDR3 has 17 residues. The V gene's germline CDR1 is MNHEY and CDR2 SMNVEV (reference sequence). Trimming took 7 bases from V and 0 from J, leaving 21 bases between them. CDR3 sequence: CASTLKSDEGVNTEAFF. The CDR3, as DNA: TGTGCCAGCACCTTGAAGAGTGATGAGGGGGTGAACACTGAAGCTTTCTTT.

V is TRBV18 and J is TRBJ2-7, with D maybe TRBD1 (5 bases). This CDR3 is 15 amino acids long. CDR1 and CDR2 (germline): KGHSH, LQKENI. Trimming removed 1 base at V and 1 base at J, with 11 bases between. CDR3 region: CASSPRDQGSYEQYF. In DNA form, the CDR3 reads TGTGCCAGCTCACCACGCGACCAGGGATCCTACGAGCAGTACTTC.

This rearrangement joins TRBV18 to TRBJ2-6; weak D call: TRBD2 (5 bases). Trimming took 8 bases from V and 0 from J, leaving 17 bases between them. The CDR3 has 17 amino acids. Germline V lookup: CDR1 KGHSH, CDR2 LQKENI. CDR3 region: CASRDAGGPSGANVLTF. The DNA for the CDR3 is TGTGCCAGCCGAGATGCGGGCGGGCCCTCTGGGGCCAACGTCCTGACTTTC.

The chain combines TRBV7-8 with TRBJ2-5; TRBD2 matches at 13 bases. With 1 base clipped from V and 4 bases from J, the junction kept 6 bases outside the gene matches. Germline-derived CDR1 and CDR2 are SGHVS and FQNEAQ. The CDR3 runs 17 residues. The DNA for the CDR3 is TGTGCCAGCAGCTTAGTCTCGACTAGCGGGGGGCGAGAGACCCAGTACTTC. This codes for CASSLVSTSGGRETQYF.

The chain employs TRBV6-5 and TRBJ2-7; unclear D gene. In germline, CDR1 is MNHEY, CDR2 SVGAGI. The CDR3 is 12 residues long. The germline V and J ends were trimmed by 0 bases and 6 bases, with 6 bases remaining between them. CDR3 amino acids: CASSYSNSEQYF. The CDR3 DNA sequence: TGTGCCAGCAGTTACTCGAATAGCGAGCAGTACTTC.

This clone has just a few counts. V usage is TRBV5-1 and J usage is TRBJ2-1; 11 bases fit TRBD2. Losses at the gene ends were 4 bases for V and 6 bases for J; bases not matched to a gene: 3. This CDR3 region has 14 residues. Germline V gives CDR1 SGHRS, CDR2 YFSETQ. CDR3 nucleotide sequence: TGCGCCAGCAGCATTAGCGGGGGGGCCAATGAGCAGTTCTTC. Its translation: CASSISGGANEQFF.

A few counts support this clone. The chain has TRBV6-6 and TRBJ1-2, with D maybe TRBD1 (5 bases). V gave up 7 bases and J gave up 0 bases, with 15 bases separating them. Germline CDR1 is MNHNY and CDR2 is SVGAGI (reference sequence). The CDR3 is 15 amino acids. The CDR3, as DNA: TGTGCCAGCACTTCCCGACAGCAAGCTAACTATGGCTACACCTTC. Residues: CASTSRQQANYGYTF.

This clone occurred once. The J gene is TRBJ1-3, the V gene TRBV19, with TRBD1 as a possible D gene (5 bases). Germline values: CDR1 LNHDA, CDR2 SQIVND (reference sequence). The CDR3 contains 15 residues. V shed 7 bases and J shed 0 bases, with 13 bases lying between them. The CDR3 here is CASTRGTNSGNTIYF. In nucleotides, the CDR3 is TGTGCCAGTACCCGCGGGACCAACTCTGGAAACACCATATATTTT.

The CDR3 sequence: CASSFGTGLNSPLHF. The CDR3 coding sequence is TGTGCCAGCAGTTTCGGGACAGGCCTAAATTCACCCCTCCACTTT. The rearrangement joins TRBV5-6 to TRBJ1-6, with TRBD1 matching over 8 bases. Germline V lookup: CDR1 SGHDT, CDR2 YYEEEE. CDR3 size: 15 residues. V shed 5 bases, J shed 7 bases, and the junction held 8 bases outside the gene matches. Full variable domain (rest looked up from reference TRBV5-6 and TRBJ1-6): DAGVTQSPTHLIKTRGQQVTLRCSPKSGHDTVSWYQQALGQGPQFIFQYYEEEERQRGNFPDRFSGHQFPNYSSELNVNALLLGDSALYLCASSFGTGLNSPLHFGNGTRLTVT.

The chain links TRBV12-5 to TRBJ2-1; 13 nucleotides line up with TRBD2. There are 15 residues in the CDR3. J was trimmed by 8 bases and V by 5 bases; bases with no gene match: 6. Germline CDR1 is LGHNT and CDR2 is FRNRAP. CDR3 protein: CASGHRTSGSHEQFF. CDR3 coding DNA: TGTGCTAGTGGTCACAGGACTAGCGGGAGTCATGAGCAGTTCTTC. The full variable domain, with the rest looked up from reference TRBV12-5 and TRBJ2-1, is DARVTQTPRHKVTEMGQEVTMRCQPILGHNTVFWYRQTMMQGLELLAYFRNRAPLDDSGMPKDRFSAEMPDATLATLKIQPSEPRDSAVYFCASGHRTSGSHEQFFGPGTRLTVL.